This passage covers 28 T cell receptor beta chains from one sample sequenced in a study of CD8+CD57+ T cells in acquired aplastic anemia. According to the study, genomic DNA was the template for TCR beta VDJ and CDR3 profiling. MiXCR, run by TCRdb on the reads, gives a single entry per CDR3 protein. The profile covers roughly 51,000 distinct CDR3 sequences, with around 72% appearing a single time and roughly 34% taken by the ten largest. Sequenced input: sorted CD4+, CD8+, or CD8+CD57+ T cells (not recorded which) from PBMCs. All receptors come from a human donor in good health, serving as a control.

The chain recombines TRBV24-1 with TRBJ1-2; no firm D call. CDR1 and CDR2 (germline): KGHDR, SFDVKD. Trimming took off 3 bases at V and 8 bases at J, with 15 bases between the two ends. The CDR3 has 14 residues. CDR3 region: CATSDALNPGGYTF. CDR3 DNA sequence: TGTGCCACCAGTGATGCGTTAAATCCGGGCGGCTACACCTTC.

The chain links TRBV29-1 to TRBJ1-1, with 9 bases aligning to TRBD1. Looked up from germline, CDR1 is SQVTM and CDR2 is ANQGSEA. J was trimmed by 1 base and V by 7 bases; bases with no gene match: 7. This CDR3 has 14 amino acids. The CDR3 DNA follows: TGCAGCGCGACACAGGGGGCAGGGAACACTGAAGCTTTCTTT. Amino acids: CSATQGAGNTEAFF.

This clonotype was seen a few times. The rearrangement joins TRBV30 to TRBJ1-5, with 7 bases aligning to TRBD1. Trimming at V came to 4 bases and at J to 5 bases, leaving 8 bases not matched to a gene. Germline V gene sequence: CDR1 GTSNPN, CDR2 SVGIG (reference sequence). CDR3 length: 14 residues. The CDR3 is CAWTEGAGDQPQHF. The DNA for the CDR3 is TGTGCCTGGACAGAGGGGGCAGGAGATCAGCCCCAGCATTTT.

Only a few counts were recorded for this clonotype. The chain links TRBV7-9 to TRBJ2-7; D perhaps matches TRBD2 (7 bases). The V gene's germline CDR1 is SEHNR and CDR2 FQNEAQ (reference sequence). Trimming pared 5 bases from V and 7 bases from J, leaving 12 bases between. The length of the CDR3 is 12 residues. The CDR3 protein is CASSLEGGEQYF. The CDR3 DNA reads TGTGCCAGCAGCCTCGAGGGGGGGGAGCAGTACTTC.

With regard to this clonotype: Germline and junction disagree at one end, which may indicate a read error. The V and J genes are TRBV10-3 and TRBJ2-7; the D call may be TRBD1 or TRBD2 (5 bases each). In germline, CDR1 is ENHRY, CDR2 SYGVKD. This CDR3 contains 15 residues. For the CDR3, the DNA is TGCGTCATCAGTGATGTGGGGACCCAGAACTACGAGCAGTACTTC. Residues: CVISDVGTQNYEQYF.

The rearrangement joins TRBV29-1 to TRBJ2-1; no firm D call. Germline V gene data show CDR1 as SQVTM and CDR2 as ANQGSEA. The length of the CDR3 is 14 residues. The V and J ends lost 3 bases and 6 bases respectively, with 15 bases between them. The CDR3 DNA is TGCAGCGTTGATTATTCGCCCTGGCCCAATGAGCAGTTCTTC. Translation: CSVDYSPWPNEQFF.

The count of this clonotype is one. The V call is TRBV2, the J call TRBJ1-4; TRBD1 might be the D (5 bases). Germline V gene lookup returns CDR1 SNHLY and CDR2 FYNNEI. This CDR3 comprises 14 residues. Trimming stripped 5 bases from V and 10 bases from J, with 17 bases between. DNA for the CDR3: TGTGCCAGCAGTTGGGACGGCCCGGCTGGAAAACTGTTTTTT. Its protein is CASSWDGPAGKLFF.

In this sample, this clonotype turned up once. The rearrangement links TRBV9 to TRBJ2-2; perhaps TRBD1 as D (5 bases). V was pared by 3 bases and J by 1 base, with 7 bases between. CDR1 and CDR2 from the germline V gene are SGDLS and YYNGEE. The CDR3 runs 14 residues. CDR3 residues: CASSAQGNTGELFF. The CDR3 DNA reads TGTGCCAGCAGCGCCCAGGGGAACACCGGGGAGCTGTTTTTT.

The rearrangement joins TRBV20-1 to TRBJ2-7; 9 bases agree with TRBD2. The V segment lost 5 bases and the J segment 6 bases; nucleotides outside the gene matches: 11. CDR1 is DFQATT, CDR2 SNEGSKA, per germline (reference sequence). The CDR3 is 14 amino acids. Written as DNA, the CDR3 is TGCAGTGCTCTCGGACTAGCGATCTTTGGCGAGCAGTACTTC. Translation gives CSALGLAIFGEQYF.

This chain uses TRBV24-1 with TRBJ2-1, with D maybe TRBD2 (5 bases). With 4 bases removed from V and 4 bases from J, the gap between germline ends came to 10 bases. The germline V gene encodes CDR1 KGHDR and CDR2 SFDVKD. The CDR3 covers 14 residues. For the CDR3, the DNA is TGTGCCACCAGTGACACTAGGGATTACAATGAGCAGTTCTTC. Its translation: CATSDTRDYNEQFF.

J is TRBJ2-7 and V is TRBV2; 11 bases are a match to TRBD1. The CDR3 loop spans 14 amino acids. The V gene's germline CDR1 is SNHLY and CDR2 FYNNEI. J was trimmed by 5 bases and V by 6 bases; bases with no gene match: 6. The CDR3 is CASSAGQGADEQYF. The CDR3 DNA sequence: TGTGCCAGCAGCGCAGGACAGGGGGCTGACGAGCAGTACTTC.

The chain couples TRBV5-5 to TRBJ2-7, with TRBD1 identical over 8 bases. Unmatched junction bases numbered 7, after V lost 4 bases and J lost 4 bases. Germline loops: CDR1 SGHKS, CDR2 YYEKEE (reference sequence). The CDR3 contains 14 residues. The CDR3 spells CASSVDRGRYEQYF. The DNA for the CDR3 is TGTGCCAGCAGCGTCGACAGGGGCAGGTACGAGCAGTACTTC.

The CDR3 sequence: CASSELGQGSYEQYF. For the CDR3, the DNA is TGTGCCAGCAGTGAATTGGGACAGGGTTCCTACGAGCAGTACTTC. The chain uses TRBV2 and TRBJ2-7; 9 nucleotides align to TRBD1. Per the germline V gene, CDR1 is SNHLY and CDR2 is FYNNEI. The CDR3 is 15 amino acids. Germline trimming cut 2 bases from V and 1 base from J; bases unmatched to any gene: 3.

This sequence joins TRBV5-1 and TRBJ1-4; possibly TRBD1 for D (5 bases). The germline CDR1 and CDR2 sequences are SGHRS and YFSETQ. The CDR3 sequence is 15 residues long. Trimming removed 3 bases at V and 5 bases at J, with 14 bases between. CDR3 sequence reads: CASSSLAGSNEKLFF. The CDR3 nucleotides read TGCGCCAGCAGCTCCCTCGCAGGGTCAAATGAAAAACTGTTTTTT.

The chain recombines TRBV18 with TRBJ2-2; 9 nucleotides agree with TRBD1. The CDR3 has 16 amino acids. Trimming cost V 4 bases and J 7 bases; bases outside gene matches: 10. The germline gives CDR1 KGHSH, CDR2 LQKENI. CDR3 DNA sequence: TGTGCCAGCTCACGACAACAGGGGGCGCGGGACGGGGAGCTGTTTTTT. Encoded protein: CASSRQQGARDGELFF.

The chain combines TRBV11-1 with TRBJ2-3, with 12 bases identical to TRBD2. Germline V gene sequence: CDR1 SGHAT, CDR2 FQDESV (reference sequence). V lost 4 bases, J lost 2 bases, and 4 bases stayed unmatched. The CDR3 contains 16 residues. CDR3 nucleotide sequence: TGTGCCAGCAGCTACGGACTAGCGGGGACCACAGATACGCAGTATTTT. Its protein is CASSYGLAGTTDTQYF.

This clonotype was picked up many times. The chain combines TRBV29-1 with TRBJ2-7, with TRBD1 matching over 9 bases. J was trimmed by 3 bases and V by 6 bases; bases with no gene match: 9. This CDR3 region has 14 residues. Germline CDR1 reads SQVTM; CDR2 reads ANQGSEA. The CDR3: CSVAGTGIFYEQYF. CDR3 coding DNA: TGCAGCGTGGCCGGGACAGGGATCTTCTACGAGCAGTACTTC.

Here the CDR3 reads CSAKRQTGELFF. CDR3 nucleotide sequence: TGCAGTGCTAAACGACAGACCGGGGAGCTGTTTTTT. This chain uses TRBV20-1 with TRBJ2-2; D is possibly TRBD1 (5 bases). CDR1 is DFQATT and CDR2 is SNEGSKA in the germline V gene (reference sequence). The V end was cut by 4 bases, the J end by 5 bases, with 8 bases between. The CDR3 has 12 amino acids.

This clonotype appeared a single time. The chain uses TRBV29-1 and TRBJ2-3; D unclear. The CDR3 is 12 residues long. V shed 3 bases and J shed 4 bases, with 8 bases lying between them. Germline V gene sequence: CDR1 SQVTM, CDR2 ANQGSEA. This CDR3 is CSVDIESDTQYF. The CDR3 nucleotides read TGCAGCGTTGACATTGAGTCAGATACGCAGTATTTT.

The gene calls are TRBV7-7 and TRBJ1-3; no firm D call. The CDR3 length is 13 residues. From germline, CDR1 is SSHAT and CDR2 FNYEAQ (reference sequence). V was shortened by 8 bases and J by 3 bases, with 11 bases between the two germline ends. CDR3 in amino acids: CASRALGGNTIYF. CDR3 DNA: TGTGCCAGCCGGGCCCTCGGTGGAAACACCATATATTTT.

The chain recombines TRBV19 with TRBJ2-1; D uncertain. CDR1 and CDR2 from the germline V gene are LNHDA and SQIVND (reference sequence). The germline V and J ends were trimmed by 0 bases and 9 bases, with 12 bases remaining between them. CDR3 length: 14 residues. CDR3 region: CASSIDIGVGEQFF. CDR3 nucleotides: TGTGCCAGTAGTATAGATATTGGTGTGGGTGAGCAGTTCTTC.

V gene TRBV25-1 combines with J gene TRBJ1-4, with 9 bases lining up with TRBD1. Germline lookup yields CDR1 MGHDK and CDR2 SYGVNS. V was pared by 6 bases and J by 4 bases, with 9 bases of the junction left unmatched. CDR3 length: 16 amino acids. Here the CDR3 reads CASSAVRQGDNEKLFF. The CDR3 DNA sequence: TGTGCCAGCAGCGCGGTTCGACAGGGGGATAATGAAAAACTGTTTTTT.

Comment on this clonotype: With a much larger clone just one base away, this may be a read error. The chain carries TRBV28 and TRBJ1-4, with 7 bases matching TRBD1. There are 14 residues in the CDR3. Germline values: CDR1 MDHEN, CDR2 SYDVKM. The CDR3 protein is CASVRDSVNEKLSF. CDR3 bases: TGTGCCAGCGTCCGGGACAGCGTTAATGAAAAACTGTCTTTT. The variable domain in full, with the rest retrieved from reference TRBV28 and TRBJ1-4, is DVKVTQSSRYLVKRTGEKVFLECVQDMDHENMFWYRQDPGLGLRLIYFSYDVKMKEKGDIPEGYSVSREKKERFSLILESASTNQTSMYLCASVRDSVNEKLSFGSGTQLSVL.

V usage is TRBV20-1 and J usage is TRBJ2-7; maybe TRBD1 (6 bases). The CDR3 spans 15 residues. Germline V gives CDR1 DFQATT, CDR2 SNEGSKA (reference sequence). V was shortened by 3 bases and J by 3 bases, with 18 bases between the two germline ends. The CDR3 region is CSASPGQVINYEQYF. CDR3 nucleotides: TGCAGTGCTAGTCCGGGACAAGTGATCAACTACGAGCAGTACTTC.

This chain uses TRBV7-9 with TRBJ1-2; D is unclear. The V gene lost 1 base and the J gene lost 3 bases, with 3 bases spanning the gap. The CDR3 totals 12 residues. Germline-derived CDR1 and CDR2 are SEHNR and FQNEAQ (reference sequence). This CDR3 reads CASSLDYYGYTF. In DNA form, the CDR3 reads TGTGCCAGCAGCTTAGATTACTATGGCTACACCTTC.

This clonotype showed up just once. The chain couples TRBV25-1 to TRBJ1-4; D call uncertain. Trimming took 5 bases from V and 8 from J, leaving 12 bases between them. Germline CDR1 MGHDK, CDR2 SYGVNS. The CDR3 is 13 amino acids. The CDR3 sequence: CASSSLAAEKLFF. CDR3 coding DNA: TGTGCCAGCAGTTCCTTGGCGGCAGAAAAACTGTTTTTT.

The CDR3, as DNA: TGTGCCAGCAGTCCCTCTCATAATTCACCCCTCCACTTT. Amino acids: CASSPSHNSPLHF. This chain uses TRBV12-3 or TRBV12-4 with TRBJ1-6, with D unresolved. The CDR3 is made up of 13 amino acids. Trimming cost V 5 bases and J 5 bases, with 7 bases left between them.

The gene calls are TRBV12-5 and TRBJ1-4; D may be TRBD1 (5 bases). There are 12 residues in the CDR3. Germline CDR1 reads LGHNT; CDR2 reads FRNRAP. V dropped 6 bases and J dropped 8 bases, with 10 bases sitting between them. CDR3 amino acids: CASGRGEEKLFF. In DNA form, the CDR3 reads TGTGCTAGTGGACGGGGGGAAGAAAAACTGTTTTTT.